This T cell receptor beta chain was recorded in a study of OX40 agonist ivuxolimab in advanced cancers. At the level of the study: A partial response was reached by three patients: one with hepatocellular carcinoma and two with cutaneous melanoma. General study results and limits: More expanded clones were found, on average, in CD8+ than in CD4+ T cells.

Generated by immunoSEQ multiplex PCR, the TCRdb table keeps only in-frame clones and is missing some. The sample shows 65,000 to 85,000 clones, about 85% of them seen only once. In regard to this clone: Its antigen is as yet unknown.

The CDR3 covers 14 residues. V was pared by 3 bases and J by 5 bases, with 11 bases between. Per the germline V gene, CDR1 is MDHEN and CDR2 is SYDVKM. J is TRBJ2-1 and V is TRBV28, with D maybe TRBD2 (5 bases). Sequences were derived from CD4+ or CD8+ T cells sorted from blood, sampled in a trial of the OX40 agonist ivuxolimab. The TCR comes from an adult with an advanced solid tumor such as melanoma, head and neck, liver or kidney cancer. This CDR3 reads CASSFAGINNEQFF. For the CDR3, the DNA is TGTGCCAGCAGTTTTGCCGGGATAAACAATGAGCAGTTCTTC.